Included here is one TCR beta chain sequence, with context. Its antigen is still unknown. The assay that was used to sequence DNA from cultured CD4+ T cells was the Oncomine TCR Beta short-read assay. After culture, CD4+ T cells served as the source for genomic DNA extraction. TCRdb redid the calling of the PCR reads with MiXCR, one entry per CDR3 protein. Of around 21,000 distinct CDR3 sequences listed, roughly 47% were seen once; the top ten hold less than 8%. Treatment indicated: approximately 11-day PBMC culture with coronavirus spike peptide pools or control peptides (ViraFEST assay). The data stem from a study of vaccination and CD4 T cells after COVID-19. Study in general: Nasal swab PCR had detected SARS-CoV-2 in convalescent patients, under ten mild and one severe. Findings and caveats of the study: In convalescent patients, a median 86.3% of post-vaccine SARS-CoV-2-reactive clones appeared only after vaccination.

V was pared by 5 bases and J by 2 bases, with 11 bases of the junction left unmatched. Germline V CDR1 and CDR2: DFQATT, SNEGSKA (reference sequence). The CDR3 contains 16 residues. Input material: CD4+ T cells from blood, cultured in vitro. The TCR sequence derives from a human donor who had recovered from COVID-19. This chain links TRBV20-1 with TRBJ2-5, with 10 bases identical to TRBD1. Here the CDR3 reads CSAAGTGAVRQETQYF. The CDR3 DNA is TGCAGTGCTGCCGGGACAGGGGCCGTCCGTCAAGAGACCCAGTACTTC.